A single sample is the source of the 21 T cell receptor beta chains below, sequenced in a study of molecular identifiers for immune sequencing clone quantification. TCRdb redid the calling of the PCR reads with MiXCR, one entry per CDR3 protein. The data hold around 460,000 distinct CDR3 sequences, with 20% to 25% observed a single time. Specimen: naive CD8+ T cells from blood, with Jurkat cell RNA spiked in. Subset given: FACS-sorted CD8+CD4-CCR7+CD45RA+ naive T cells. The receptors come from a human donor in good health. Some libraries in this study had Jurkat cell RNA spiked in.

A remark on this clonotype: A much larger clone sits a single nucleotide away, making a read error possible. V is TRBV4-3 and J is TRBJ2-5; possible D gene TRBD1, 5 bases. V was pared by 3 bases and J by 4 bases, with 15 bases between. CDR1 and CDR2 (germline): LGHNA, YSLEER. The CDR3 is 15 residues long. CDR3 region: CASSQDQGDGETQYF. CDR3 in DNA: TGCGCCAGCAGCCAGGACCAGGGCGACGGAGAGACCCAGTACTTC.

There are many counts of this clonotype. This chain uses TRBV3-1 with TRBJ1-1, with TRBD1 as a possible D gene (6 bases). The CDR3 has 18 amino acids. Germline V gene lookup returns CDR1 LGHDT and CDR2 YNNKEL (reference sequence). Trimming shortened V by 4 bases and J by 3 bases, and 24 bases separated the two germline ends. The CDR3 sequence is CASSLVQTGTPTDTEAFF. The CDR3, as DNA: TGTGCCAGCAGCCTAGTGCAAACAGGGACCCCGACGGACACTGAAGCTTTCTTT.

In this sample, this clonotype turned up many times. The rearrangement uses TRBV28 and TRBJ1-2, with a tentative D call TRBD1 (5 bases). The CDR3 is made up of 14 amino acids. Trimming left V 3 bases short and J 3 bases short, with 11 bases between. Looked up from germline, CDR1 is MDHEN and CDR2 is SYDVKM. The CDR3 here is CASSFGRVDYGYTF. The CDR3 DNA is TGTGCCAGCAGTTTCGGCAGGGTCGACTATGGCTACACCTTC.

This chain joins TRBV6-5 and TRBJ2-3; TRBD2 matches at 10 bases. The CDR3 runs 19 residues. The V and J ends lost 7 bases and 1 base, in that order; junction bases with no gene match: 17. CDR1 is MNHEY and CDR2 is SVGAGI in the germline V gene. This CDR3 reads CASTAGSGLACIGTDTQYF. In DNA, the CDR3 is TGTGCCAGCACCGCCGGGTCGGGACTAGCGTGCATTGGCACAGATACGCAGTATTTT.

As for this clonotype: A much larger clone differs by one base, so this may be a read error. The rearrangement uses TRBV20-1 and TRBJ2-3; D unclear. Germline CDR1 is DFQATT and CDR2 is SNEGSKA (reference sequence). This CDR3 comprises 10 residues. V lost 3 bases to trimming and J lost 4 bases, with 2 bases between them. CDR3 sequence (DNA): TGCAGTGCTAGCCCAGATACGCAGTATTTT. This codes for CSASPDTQYF.

This clonotype was observed a handful of times. The chain couples TRBV27 to TRBJ2-1; no reliable D call. Deletions cut 3 bases from V and 6 bases from J, with 21 bases between. The CDR3 runs to 17 residues. Germline CDR1 MNHEY, CDR2 SMNVEV (reference sequence). The CDR3 coding sequence is TGTGCCAGCAGTTTTTCTGAGTCGTGGACGGCCACCAATGAGCAGTTCTTC. This sequence encodes CASSFSESWTATNEQFF.

This clonotype was observed a few times. The chain couples TRBV9 to TRBJ2-1; D is possibly TRBD1 or TRBD2 (5 bases each). CDR3 length equals 15 residues. Trimming took 1 base from V and 5 from J, leaving 13 bases between them. Germline-derived CDR1 and CDR2 are SGDLS and YYNGEE. The DNA for the CDR3 is TGTGCCAGCAGCGTAATGTGGGGGTCAAACAATGAGCAGTTCTTC. It is translated as CASSVMWGSNNEQFF.

CDR3 residues: CASSSYPSGSAYEQYF. The CDR3, as DNA: TGTGCCAGCAGCTCCTACCCTAGCGGGAGTGCCTACGAGCAGTACTTC. This chain links TRBV11-2 with TRBJ2-7, with TRBD2 identical over 10 bases. There are 16 residues in the CDR3. V lost 4 bases to trimming and J lost 2 bases; unmatched junction nucleotides: 8. CDR1 is SGHAT and CDR2 is FQNNGV in the germline V gene.

Details on this clonotype: A read error may explain this, as a much larger clone is one base away. This chain uses TRBV28 with TRBJ1-3; D gene uncertain. Germline-derived CDR1 and CDR2 are MDHEN and SYDVKM. The CDR3 totals 16 residues. CDR3 sequence reads: CASSTPPAGSGSTIYF. In nucleotides, the CDR3 is TGTGCCAGCAGTACTCCCCCCGCGGGCTCTGGAAGCACCATATATTTT.

In regard to this clonotype: This may come from a read error, since a much larger clone is one base off. This chain connects TRBV24-1 to TRBJ2-5; no definite D call. Germline V lookup: CDR1 KGHDR, CDR2 SFDVKD. CDR3 length: 11 amino acids. CDR3 nucleotide sequence: TGTGCCACCAGTGATGGAGAGACCCAGCACTTC. It yields the protein CATSDGETQHF.

This clonotype has only a few counts. The CDR3 reads CASSGTLAGVRDTQYF. The CDR3 DNA is TGTGCCAGCAGTGGGACACTAGCGGGAGTCAGGGATACGCAGTATTTT. The rearrangement links TRBV2 to TRBJ2-3, with TRBD2 matching over 11 bases. Germline V gives CDR1 SNHLY, CDR2 FYNNEI. This CDR3 contains 16 residues. V was pared by 4 bases and J by 6 bases, with 9 bases of the junction left unmatched.

This chain connects TRBV20-1 to TRBJ1-5; no clear D. Germline CDR1 reads DFQATT; CDR2 reads SNEGSKA (reference sequence). Trimming shortened V by 3 bases and J by 0 bases, and 6 bases separated the two germline ends. The CDR3 spans 13 residues. CDR3 nucleotides: TGCAGTGCTAGGCCGGATAGCAATCAGCCCCAGCATTTT. Its protein is CSARPDSNQPQHF.

Details on this clonotype: A single base separates this from a much larger clone, so it may be a read error. This is likely a read error, given that the CDR3 carries no conserved phenylalanine or tryptophan at its end. The V and J genes are TRBV29-1 and TRBJ1-1, with D possibly matching TRBD1 (6 bases). Germline CDR1 reads SQVTM; CDR2 reads ANQGSEA. The CDR3 runs to 16 residues. V lost 6 bases and J lost 1, with 21 bases in between. The CDR3 loop is CSVLHRRGGQNTEAFL. The CDR3 DNA reads TGCAGCGTCCTACACCGGAGGGGGGGGCAGAACACTGAAGCTTTCCTT.

This clonotype has just a few counts. The rearrangement joins TRBV7-6 to TRBJ1-2; 7 bases line up with TRBD1. Germline values: CDR1 SGHVS, CDR2 FNYEAQ. V trimming: 4 bases; J trimming: 5 bases; junction bases outside the gene matches: 13. This CDR3 is built from 16 residues. The CDR3 DNA reads as TGTGCCAGCAGCTCAACCCCGGACAGGAGCGCATATGGCTACACCTTC. Protein: CASSSTPDRSAYGYTF.

There are a few counts of this clonotype. V gene TRBV6-5 combines with J gene TRBJ2-2; 7 bases are a match to TRBD1. From germline, CDR1 is MNHEY and CDR2 SVGAGI. The CDR3 covers 15 residues. V lost 5 bases, J lost 6 bases, and 9 bases stayed unmatched. The CDR3 is CASSTPDRVAGELFF. CDR3 nucleotides: TGTGCCAGCAGTACTCCCGACAGGGTAGCCGGGGAGCTGTTTTTT.

As for this clonotype: This may stem from a read error, because a much larger clone lies one nucleotide away. V and J are TRBV28 and TRBJ2-7, with D uncertain. The CDR3 runs to 13 residues. Trimming took 6 bases from V and 6 from J, leaving 15 bases between them. From germline, CDR1 is MDHEN and CDR2 SYDVKM. The CDR3 region has the DNA TGTGCCAGCAGCCCCCATTGGTCCGGCGAGCAGTACTTC. Translated, it gives CASSPHWSGEQYF.

This clonotype was counted ten times or more. V and J are TRBV29-1 and TRBJ2-3, with D maybe TRBD2 (6 bases). Trimming cost V 6 bases and J 2 bases, with 18 bases left between them. This CDR3 is 15 amino acids long. Germline V gene sequence: CDR1 SQVTM, CDR2 ANQGSEA. For the CDR3, the DNA is TGCAGCGTGGCCGGAGGGACGACCCCCACAGATACGCAGTATTTT. Translation: CSVAGGTTPTDTQYF.

The CDR3 sequence: CASSQSAEGGSYEQYF. DNA for the CDR3: TGCGCCAGCAGCCAATCAGCCGAGGGGGGGTCCTACGAGCAGTACTTC. The chain is built from TRBV4-3 and TRBJ2-7; perhaps TRBD2 as D (7 bases). The V end lost 2 bases, the J end lost 1 base, and 15 bases lay between the germline ends. There are 16 residues in the CDR3. Germline V gene sequence: CDR1 LGHNA, CDR2 YSLEER.

The table lists this clonotype with many counts. This chain joins TRBV4-2 and TRBJ2-3; D is perhaps TRBD2 (5 bases). Between the trimmed V and J ends, which lost 0 bases and 15 bases, there was a span of 10 bases. Germline CDR1 LGHNA, CDR2 YNFKEQ. The CDR3 loop spans 11 amino acids. The CDR3 DNA is TGTGCCAGCAGCCAAGAGAAGCGGACCTATTTT. It specifies CASSQEKRTYF.

The DNA for the CDR3 is TGTGCCAGCAGCTCGGAAGACGGGAGCTCCTACGAGCAGTACTTC. This gives the protein CASSSEDGSSYEQYF. The genes are TRBV7-9 and TRBJ2-7, with D possibly being TRBD2 (6 bases). This CDR3 has 15 residues. Germline V gene lookup returns CDR1 SEHNR and CDR2 FQNEAQ (reference sequence). Trimming cost V 4 bases and J 0 bases, with 13 bases left between them.

Concerning this clonotype: A read error may explain this, as a much larger clone is one base away. The J gene is TRBJ2-5, the V gene TRBV5-1, with 13 bases matching TRBD2. The germline CDR1 and CDR2 sequences are SGHRS and YFSETQ. The CDR3 is 16 amino acids. This CDR3 is CASSFMGLAGQATQYF. As DNA, the CDR3 is TGCGCCAGCAGCTTTATGGGACTAGCGGGGCAAGCGACCCAGTACTTC. Full variable domain (outside the CDR3, taken from reference TRBV5-1 and TRBJ2-5): KAGVTQTPRYLIKTRGQQVTLSCSPISGHRSVSWYQQTPGQGLQFLFEYFSETQRNKGNFPGRFSGRQFSNSRSEMNVSTLELGDSALYLCASSFMGLAGQATQYFGPGTRLLVL.